This T cell receptor beta chain was captured by sequencing in a study of blood T cell repertoires in COVID-19. The wider study: Donors in the United States, Italy and Spain gave samples during acute or convalescent COVID-19. T cells, B-cell-depleted T cells, or PBMCs supplied cDNA or gDNA.

In the original analysis: Nucleated cell counts were estimated from reference gene primer amplification. Measured with immunoSEQ multiplex PCR; TCRdb has only the in-frame clones, and not every one. Clone size and the V and J calls come from that table; the DNA yielded D and trimming. The table includes fewer than 650,000 clones, roughly 91% detected once. Seattle patients were enrolled during active infection and followed longitudinally. This CDR3 contains 13 residues. Per the germline V gene, CDR1 is SNHLY and CDR2 is FYNNEI. Trimming removed 5 bases from V and 3 bases from J, with 11 bases in between.

This TCR was recovered from a woman between 50 and 59 years old with COVID-19, enrolled during active disease. V usage is TRBV2 and J usage is TRBJ2-7; TRBD2 is a possible D gene (6 bases). Material for sequencing was peripheral blood. CDR3 DNA sequence: TGTGCCAGCAGTTTGACTAGATTCTACGAGCAGTACTTC. This gives the protein CASSLTRFYEQYF.